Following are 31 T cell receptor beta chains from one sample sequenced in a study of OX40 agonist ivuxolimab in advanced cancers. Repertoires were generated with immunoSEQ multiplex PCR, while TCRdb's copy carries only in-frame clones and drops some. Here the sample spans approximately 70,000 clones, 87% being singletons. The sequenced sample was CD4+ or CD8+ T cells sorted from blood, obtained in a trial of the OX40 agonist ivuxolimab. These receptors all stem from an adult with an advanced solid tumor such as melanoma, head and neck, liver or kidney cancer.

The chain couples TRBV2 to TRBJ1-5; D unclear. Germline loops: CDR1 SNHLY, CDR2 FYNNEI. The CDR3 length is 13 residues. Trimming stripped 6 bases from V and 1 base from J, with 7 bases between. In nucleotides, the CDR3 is TGTGCCAGCAGACCGGACAGCAATCAGCCCCAGCATTTT. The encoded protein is CASRPDSNQPQHF.

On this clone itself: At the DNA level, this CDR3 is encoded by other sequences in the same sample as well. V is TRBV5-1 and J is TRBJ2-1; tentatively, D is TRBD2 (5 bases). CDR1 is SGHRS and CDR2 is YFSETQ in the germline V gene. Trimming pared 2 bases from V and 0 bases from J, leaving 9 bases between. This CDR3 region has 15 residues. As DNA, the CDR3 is TGCGCCAGCAGCTTAACGGGAACCTCCTACAATGAGCAGTTCTTC. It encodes CASSLTGTSYNEQFF. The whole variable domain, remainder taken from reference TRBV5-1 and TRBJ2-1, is KAGVTQTPRYLIKTRGQQVTLSCSPISGHRSVSWYQQTPGQGLQFLFEYFSETQRNKGNFPGRFSGRQFSNSRSEMNVSTLELGDSALYLCASSLTGTSYNEQFFGPGTRLTVL.

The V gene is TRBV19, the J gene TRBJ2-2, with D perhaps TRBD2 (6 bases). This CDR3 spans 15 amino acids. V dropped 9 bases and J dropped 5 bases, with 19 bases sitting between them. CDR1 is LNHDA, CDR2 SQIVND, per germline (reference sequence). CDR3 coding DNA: TGTGCCAGCCACTTACGGGGAGGACGGACCGGGGAGCTGTTTTTT. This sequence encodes CASHLRGGRTGELFF.

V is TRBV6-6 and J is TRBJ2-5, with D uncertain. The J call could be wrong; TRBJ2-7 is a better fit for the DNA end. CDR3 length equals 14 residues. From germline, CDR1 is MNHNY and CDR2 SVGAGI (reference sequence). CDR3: CASSHDQIPYEQYF. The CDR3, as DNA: TGTGCCAGCAGCCATGACCAAATACCCTACGAGCAGTACTTC.

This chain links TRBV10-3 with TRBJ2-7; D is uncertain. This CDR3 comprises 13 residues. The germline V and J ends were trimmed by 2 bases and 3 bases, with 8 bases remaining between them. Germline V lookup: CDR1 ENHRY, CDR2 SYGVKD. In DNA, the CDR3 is TGTGCCATCAGTGAGCGTCAAGACTACGAGCAGTACTTC. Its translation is CAISERQDYEQYF.

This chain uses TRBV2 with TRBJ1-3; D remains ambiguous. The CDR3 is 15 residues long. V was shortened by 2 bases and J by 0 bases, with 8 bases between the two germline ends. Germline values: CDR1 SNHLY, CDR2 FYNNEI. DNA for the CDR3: TGTGCCAGCAGTGAAATAGGCCCCTCTGGAAACACCATATATTTT. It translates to CASSEIGPSGNTIYF.

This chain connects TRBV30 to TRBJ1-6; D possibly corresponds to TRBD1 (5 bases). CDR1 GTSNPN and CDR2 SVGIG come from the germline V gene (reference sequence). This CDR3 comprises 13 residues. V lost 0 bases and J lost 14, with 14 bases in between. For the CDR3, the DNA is TGTGCCTGGAGTGTGGGCACCGGGGCCACCCTCCACTTT. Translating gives CAWSVGTGATLHF.

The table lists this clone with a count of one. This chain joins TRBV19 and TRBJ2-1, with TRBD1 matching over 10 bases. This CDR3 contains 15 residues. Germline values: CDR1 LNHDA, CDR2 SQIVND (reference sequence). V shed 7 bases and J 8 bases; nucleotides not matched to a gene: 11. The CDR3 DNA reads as TGTGCCAGTATTCGGACAGGGGGACCCAGGGATGAGCAGTTCTTC. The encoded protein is CASIRTGGPRDEQFF.

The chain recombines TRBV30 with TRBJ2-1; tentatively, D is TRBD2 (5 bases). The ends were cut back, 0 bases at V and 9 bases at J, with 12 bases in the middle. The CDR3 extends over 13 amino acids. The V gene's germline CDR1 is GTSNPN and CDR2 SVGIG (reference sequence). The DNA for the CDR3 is TGTGCCTGGAGTGTTCGCCTAGCAGGTGAGCAGTTCTTC. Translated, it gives CAWSVRLAGEQFF.

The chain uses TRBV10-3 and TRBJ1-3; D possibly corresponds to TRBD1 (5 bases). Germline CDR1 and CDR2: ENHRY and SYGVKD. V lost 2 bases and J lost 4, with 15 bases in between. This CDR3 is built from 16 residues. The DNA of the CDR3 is TGTGCCATCAGTGAGCGGACGGGCCGGGGCGGAAACACCATATATTTT. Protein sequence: CAISERTGRGGNTIYF.

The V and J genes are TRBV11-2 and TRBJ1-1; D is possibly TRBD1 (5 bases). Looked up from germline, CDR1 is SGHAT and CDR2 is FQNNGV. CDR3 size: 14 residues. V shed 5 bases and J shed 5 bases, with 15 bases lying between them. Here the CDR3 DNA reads TGTGCCAGCAGCCGCCAGGGTGCGGGGACTGAAGCTTTCTTT. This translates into CASSRQGAGTEAFF. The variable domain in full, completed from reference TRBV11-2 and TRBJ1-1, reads EAGVAQSPRYKIIEKRQSVAFWCNPISGHATLYWYQQILGQGPKLLIQFQNNGVVDDSQLPKDRFSAERLKGVDSTLKIQPAKLEDSAVYLCASSRQGAGTEAFFGQGTRLTVV.

CDR3 residues: CASSLSGSTVGELFF. The CDR3 DNA reads as TGTGCCAGCAGTTTGAGCGGGAGTACCGTCGGGGAGCTGTTTTTT. This chain joins TRBV28 and TRBJ2-2; 8 nucleotides align to TRBD2. The CDR3 totals 15 residues. Per the germline V gene, CDR1 is MDHEN and CDR2 is SYDVKM. After removal of 3 bases from V and 7 bases from J, the junction contained 7 bases not matched to a gene.

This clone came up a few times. DNA for the CDR3: TGTGCCAGCAGCTTACTACAGGCGACCTATGGCTACACCTTC. It is translated as CASSLLQATYGYTF. The chain recombines TRBV11-2 with TRBJ1-2; maybe TRBD1 (5 bases). Trimming stripped 2 bases from V and 4 bases from J, with 11 bases between. Germline V gene sequence: CDR1 SGHAT, CDR2 FQNNGV. CDR3 size: 14 residues. The entire variable domain, with the rest obtained from reference TRBV11-2 and TRBJ1-2, is as follows: EAGVAQSPRYKIIEKRQSVAFWCNPISGHATLYWYQQILGQGPKLLIQFQNNGVVDDSQLPKDRFSAERLKGVDSTLKIQPAKLEDSAVYLCASSLLQATYGYTFGSGTRLTVV.

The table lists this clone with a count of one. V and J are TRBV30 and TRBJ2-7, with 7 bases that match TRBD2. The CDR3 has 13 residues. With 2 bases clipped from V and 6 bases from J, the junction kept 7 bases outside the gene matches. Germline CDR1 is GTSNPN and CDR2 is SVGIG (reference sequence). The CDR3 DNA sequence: TGTGCCTGGAGTAAGTCTAGCGGTAGCGAGCAGTACTTC. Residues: CAWSKSSGSEQYF.

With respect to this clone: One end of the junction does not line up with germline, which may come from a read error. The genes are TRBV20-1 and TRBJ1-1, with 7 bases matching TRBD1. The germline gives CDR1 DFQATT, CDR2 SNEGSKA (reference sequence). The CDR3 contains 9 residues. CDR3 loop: CSAQDREGF. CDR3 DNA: TGCAGTGCTCAAGACAGGGAGGGATTT.

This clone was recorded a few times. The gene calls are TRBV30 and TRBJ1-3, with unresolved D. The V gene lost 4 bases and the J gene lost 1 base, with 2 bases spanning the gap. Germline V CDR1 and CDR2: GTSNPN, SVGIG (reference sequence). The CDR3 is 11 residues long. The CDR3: CAWMSGNTIYF. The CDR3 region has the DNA TGTGCCTGGATGTCTGGAAACACCATATATTTT. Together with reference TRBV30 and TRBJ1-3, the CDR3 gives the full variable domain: SQTIHQWPATLVQPVGSPLSLECTVEGTSNPNLYWYRQAAGRGLQLLFYSVGIGQISSEVPQNLSASRPQDRQFILSSKKLLLSDSGFYLCAWMSGNTIYFGEGSWLTVV.

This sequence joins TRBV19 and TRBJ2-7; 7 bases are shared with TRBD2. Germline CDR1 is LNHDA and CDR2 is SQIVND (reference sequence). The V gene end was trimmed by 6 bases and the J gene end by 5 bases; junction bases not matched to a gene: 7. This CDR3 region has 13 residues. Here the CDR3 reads CASRGFGRHEQYF. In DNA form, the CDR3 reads TGTGCCAGTAGGGGCTTCGGGAGGCACGAGCAGTACTTC.

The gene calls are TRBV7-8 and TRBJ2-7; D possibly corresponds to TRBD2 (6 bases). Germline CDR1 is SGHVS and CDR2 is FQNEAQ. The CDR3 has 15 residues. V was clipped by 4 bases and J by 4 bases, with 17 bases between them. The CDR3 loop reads CASSSPRDFGYEQYF. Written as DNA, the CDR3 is TGTGCCAGCAGCTCGCCCCGGGACTTTGGATACGAGCAGTACTTC.

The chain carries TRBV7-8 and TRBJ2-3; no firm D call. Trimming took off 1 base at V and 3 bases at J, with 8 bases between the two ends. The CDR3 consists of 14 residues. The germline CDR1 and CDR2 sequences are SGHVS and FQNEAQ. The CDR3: CASSLDGPTDTQYF. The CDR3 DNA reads TGTGCCAGCAGCTTAGACGGTCCAACAGATACGCAGTATTTT.

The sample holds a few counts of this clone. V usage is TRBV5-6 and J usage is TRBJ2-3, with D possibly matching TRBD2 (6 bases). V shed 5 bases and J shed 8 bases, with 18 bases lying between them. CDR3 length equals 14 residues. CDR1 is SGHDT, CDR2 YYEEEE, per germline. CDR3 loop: CASSSGGEAATQYF. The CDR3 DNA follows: TGTGCCAGCAGTTCTGGCGGGGAGGCAGCTACGCAGTATTTT.

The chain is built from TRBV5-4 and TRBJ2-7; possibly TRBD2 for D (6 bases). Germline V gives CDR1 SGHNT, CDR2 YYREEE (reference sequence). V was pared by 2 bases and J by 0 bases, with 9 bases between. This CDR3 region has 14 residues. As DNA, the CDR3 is TGTGCCAGCAGCTTAGCGGGCGCCTCCTACGAGCAGTACTTC. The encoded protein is CASSLAGASYEQYF.

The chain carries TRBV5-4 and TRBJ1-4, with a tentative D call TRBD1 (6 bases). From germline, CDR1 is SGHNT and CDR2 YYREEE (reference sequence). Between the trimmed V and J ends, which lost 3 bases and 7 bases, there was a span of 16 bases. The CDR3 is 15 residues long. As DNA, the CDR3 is TGTGCCAGCAGCTCCACCACAGGGATCAGTGAAAAACTGTTTTTT. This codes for CASSSTTGISEKLFF.

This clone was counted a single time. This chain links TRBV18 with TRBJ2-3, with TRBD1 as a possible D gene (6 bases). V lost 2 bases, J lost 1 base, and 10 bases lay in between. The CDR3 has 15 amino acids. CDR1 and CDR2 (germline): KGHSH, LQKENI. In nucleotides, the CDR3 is TGTGCCAGCTCACCATGGTCAGGGGGCACAGATACGCAGTATTTT. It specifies CASSPWSGGTDTQYF.

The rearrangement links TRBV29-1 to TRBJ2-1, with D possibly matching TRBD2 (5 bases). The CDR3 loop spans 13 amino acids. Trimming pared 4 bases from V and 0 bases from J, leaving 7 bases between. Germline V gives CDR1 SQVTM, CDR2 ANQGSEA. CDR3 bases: TGCAGCGTTGCCGAGGGCTCCTACAATGAGCAGTTCTTC. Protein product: CSVAEGSYNEQFF.

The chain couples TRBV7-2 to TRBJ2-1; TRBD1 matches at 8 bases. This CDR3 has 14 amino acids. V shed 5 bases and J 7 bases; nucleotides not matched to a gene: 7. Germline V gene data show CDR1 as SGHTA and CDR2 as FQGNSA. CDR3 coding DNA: TGTGCCAGCAGCACCGGACAGGGTGGTAATGAGCAGTTCTTC. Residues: CASSTGQGGNEQFF.

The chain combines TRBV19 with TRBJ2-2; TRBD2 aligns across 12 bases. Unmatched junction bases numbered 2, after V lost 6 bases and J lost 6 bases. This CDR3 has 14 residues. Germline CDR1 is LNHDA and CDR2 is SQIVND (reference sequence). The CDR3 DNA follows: TGTGCCAGTAGGACTAGCGGGAGTGCCGGGGAGCTGTTTTTT. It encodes CASRTSGSAGELFF.

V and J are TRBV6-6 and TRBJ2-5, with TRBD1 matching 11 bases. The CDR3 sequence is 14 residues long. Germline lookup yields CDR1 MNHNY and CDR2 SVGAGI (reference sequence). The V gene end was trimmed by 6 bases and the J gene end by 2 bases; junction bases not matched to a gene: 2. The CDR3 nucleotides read TGTGCCAGCAGCGGGACAGGGGGACAAGAGACCCAGTACTTC. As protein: CASSGTGGQETQYF.

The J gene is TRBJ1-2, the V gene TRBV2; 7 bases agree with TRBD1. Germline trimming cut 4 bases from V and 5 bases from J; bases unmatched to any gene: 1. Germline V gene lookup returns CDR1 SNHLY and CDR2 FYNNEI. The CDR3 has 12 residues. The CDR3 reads CASSGQGYGYTF. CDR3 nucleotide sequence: TGTGCCAGCAGTGGACAGGGTTATGGCTACACCTTC.

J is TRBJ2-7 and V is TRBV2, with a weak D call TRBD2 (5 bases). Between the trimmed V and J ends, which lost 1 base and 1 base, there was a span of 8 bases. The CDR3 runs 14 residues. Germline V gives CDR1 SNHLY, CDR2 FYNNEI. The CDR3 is CASSEERRSYEQYF. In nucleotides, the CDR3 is TGTGCCAGCAGTGAAGAGCGGAGGTCCTACGAGCAGTACTTC.

The CDR3 is CASGRVRSPLHF. The CDR3 bases are TGTGCCAGCGGCAGGGTGCGTTCACCCCTCCACTTT. The chain uses TRBV28 and TRBJ1-6, with D possibly being TRBD1 (5 bases). The CDR3 runs 12 residues. From germline, CDR1 is MDHEN and CDR2 SYDVKM. V lost 8 bases, J lost 9 bases, and 11 bases lay in between.

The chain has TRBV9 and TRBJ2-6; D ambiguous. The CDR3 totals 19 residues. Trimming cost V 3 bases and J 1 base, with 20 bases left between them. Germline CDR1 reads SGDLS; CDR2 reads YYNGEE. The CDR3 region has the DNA TGTGCCAGCAGCGGCCTCCGCCGACACGTAGATTCTGGGGCCAACGTCCTGACTTTC. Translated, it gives CASSGLRRHVDSGANVLTF.